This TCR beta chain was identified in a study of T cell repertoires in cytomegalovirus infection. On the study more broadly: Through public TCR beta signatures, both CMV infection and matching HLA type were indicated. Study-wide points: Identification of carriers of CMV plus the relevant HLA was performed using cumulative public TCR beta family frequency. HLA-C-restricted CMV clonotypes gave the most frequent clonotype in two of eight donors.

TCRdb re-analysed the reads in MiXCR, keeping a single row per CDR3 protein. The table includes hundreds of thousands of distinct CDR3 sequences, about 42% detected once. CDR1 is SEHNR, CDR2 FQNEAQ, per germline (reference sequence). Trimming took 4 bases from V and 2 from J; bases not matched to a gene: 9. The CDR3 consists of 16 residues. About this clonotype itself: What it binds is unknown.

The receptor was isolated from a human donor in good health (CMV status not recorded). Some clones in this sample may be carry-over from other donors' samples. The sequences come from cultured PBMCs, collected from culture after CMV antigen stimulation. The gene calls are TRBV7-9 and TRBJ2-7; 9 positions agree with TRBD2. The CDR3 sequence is CASSYRGSGGTYEQYF. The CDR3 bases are TGTGCCAGCAGCTACCGGGGGAGCGGGGGGACCTACGAGCAGTACTTC.